This T cell receptor (beta chain) was profiled in a study of blood T cell repertoires in COVID-19. The wider study: COVID-19 samples, acute and convalescent, were from the United States, Italy and Spain. T cells, B-cell-depleted T cells, or PBMCs provided the cDNA or gDNA that served as material.

Seattle patients were enrolled while actively infected and followed longitudinally. Authors' methods: The authors estimated nucleated cell counts from reference gene primer amplification. The protocol was immunoSEQ multiplex PCR, while the TCRdb copy is restricted to in-frame clones and leaves out a portion. V and J calls plus clone size are reproduced from that table; the DNA served to infer D and trimming. This table holds roughly 300,000 clones, roughly nine tenths found once. Germline CDR1 and CDR2: SNHLY and FYNNEI. The CDR3 has 13 residues. V was shortened by 6 bases and J by 5 bases, with 10 bases between the two germline ends.

The sequenced sample consisted of peripheral blood. This TCR derives from a woman younger than 45 with COVID-19, enrolled during active disease. This rearrangement joins TRBV2 to TRBJ2-2; D is possibly TRBD1 (6 bases). Written as DNA, the CDR3 is TGTGCCAGCAGGGTACAGGGAACCGGGGAGCTGTTTTTT. It yields the protein CASRVQGTGELFF.